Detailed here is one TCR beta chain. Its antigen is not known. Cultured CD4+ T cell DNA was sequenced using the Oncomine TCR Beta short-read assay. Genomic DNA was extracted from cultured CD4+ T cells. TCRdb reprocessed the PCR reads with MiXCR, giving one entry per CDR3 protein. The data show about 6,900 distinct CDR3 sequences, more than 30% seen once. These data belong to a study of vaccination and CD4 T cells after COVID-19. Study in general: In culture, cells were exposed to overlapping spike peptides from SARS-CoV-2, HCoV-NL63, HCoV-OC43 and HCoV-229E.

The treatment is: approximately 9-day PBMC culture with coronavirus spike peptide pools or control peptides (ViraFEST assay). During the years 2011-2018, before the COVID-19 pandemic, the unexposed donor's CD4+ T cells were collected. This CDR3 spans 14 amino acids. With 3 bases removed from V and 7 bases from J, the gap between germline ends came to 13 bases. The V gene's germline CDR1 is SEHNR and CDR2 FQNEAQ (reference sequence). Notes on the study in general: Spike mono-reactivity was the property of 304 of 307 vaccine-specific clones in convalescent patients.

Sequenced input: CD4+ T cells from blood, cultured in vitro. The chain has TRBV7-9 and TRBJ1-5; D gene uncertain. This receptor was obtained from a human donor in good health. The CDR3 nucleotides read TGTGCCAGCAGCTTTGAAGGATGGGGACAGCCCCAGCATTTT. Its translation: CASSFEGWGQPQHF. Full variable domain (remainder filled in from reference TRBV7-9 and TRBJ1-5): DTGVSQNPRHKITKRGQNVTFRCDPISEHNRLYWYRQTLGQGPEFLTYFQNEAQLEKSRLLSDRFSAERPKGSFSTLEIQRTEQGDSAMYLCASSFEGWGQPQHFGDGTRLSIL.